Described below is a single T cell receptor (beta chain) sequence and its context. This clone has more than one count but fewer than ten. Its specific antigen is unknown. There are no base qualities to consult, and no much larger clone falls within one base. This sample was included in a study of blood T cell repertoires in COVID-19 (dated by TCRdb to 2019 to 2021). Regarding the research as a whole: Samples covering the acute and convalescent phases of COVID-19 were provided by collaborators in the United States, Italy and Spain. The prospective study material was composed of cDNA or gDNA derived from T cells, B-cell-depleted T cells, or PBMCs. The dataset comprised deeply sampled blood TCRbeta repertoires from subjects exposed to, actively infected with, or recovered from COVID-19. The repertoires were made available in a free public database intended to serve as a resource for research on the immune response to SARS-CoV-2. The samples were drawn from the first 160 participants of the ongoing ImmuneRACE study and from roughly 1,300 subjects provided by 6 global collaborators. Nearly every sample came with metadata listing a de-identified subject ID, COVID-19 status, age in years and sex. HLA class I and class II types, where available, came from metadata supplied by the sample provider rather than from assay-based typing.

TCRbeta CDR3 regions were amplified from genomic DNA by means of the immunoSEQ Assay, a bias-controlled multiplex PCR. Per the original workflow: The number of nucleated cells in each sample was estimated from the amplification of reference gene primers within the assay. To quantify the absolute abundance of each unique TCRbeta CDR3 rearrangement, sequence reads were collapsed and filtered. For each sample, productive Simpson clonality was calculated as the square root of Simpson's diversity index over productive rearrangements. As stored in TCRdb, this immuneACCESS dataset retains in-frame rearrangements with V and J assigned. A fraction of the clones does not appear; measured against another copy, unresolved V genes explain less than half of the discrepancy, and the remainder lacks a known reason. V and J calls and clone size are given by that table; D and trimming were obtained from the DNA. This sample gives 200,000 to 300,000 clones in total; less than 90% of them show up just once. In total, the top ten clones hold about 2% of the sample.

Overall study results and their limits: How much clinical and demographic metadata was included differed by source and by participant, and the metadata was provided uncurated.

The germline V gene (reference sequence) yields MNHEY for CDR1 and SMNVEV for CDR2. Spanning cysteine to phenylalanine, the CDR3 consists of 13 amino acids. CDR3 DNA is the only sequence kept; it has 39 bases, read in frame from the first base. Ends trimmed: V by 4 bases, J by 10 bases; bases unmatched to a gene: 8. Collaborating institutions collected whole blood in K2EDTA tubes following their own protocols. For TCRbeta analysis, collaborators shipped samples as frozen whole blood, isolated PBMCs, or DNA extracted from either of those sample types. In this chain, TRBV27 is recombined with TRBJ2-7, and 9 junction bases match TRBD1. This clonotype originated in a man under 40 with active or convalescent COVID-19. The sample was peripheral blood. The nucleotides are TGTGCCAGCAGTTGGGGACAGGGCATGTTACAGTACTTC. This yields the protein CASSWGQGMLQYF.